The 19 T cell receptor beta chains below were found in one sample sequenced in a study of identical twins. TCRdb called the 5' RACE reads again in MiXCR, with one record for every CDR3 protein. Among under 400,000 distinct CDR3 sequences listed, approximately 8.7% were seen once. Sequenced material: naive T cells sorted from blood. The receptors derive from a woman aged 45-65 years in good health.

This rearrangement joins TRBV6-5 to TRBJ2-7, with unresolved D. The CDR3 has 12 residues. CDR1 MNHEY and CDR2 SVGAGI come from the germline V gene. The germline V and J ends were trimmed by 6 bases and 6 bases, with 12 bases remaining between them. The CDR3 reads CASSSPPGEQYF. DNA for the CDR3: TGTGCCAGCAGCTCCCCCCCCGGCGAGCAGTACTTC.

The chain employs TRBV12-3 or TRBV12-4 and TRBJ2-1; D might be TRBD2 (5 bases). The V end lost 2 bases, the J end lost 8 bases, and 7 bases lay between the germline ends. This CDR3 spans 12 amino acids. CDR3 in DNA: TGTGCCAGCAGTTTAACTAGTCATGAGCAGTTCTTC. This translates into CASSLTSHEQFF.

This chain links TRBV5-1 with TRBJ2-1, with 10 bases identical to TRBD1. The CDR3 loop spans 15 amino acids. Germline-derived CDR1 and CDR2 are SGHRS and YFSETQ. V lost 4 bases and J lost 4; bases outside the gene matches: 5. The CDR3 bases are TGCGCCAGCAGCGTAGGGACAGGGGAATACAATGAGCAGTTCTTC. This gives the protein CASSVGTGEYNEQFF.

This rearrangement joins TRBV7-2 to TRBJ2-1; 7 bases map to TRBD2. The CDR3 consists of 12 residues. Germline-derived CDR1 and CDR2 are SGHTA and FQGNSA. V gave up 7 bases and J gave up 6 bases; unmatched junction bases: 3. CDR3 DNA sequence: TGTGCCAGCACCCCTAGCGGCAATGAGCAGTTCTTC. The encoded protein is CASTPSGNEQFF.

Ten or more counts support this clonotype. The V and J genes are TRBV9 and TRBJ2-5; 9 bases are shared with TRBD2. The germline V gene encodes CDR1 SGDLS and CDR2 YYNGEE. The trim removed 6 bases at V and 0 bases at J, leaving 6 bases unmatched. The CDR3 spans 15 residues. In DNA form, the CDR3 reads TGTGCCAGCACTCAAGCGGGAGGCAACCAAGAGACCCAGTACTTC. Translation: CASTQAGGNQETQYF.

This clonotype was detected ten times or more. CDR3: CSARDRGLPSYNEQFF. The CDR3 DNA reads as TGCAGTGCTAGAGATAGGGGACTACCCTCCTACAATGAGCAGTTCTTC. The chain couples TRBV20-1 to TRBJ2-1, with 7 bases identical to TRBD2. J gave up 0 bases and V 0 bases, and 5 bases lay outside the gene matches. Germline V gives CDR1 DFQATT, CDR2 SNEGSKA (reference sequence). The CDR3 has 16 residues.

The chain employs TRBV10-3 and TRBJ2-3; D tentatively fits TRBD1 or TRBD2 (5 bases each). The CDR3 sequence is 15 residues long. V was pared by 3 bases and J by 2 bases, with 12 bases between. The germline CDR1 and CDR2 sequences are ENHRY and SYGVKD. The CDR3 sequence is CAISDKGSPTDTQYF. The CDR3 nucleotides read TGTGCCATCAGTGACAAGGGGAGCCCCACAGATACGCAGTATTTT.

The CDR3 nucleotides read TGCGCCAGCAGCCGAGCCGGGGTACAAGAGACCCAGTACTTC. Translation: CASSRAGVQETQYF. V usage is TRBV5-1 and J usage is TRBJ2-5, with D possibly being TRBD2 (5 bases). V lost 4 bases and J 2 bases, leaving 12 bases between the germline ends. The CDR3 totals 14 residues. Germline V gene sequence: CDR1 SGHRS, CDR2 YFSETQ.

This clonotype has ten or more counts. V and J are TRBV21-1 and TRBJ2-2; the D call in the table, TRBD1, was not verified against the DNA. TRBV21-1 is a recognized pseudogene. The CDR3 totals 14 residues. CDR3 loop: CARPDRRPTGELFF. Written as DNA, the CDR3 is TGTGCCAGGCCTGACAGGCGCCCCACCGGGGAGCTGTTTTTT.

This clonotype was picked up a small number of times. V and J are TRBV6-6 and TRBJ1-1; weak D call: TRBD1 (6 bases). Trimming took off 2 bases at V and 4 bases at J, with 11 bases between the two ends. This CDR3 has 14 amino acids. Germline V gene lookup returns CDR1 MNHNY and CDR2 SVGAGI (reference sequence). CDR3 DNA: TGTGCCAGCAGTTACGGGGGGCCGGGCACTGAAGCTTTCTTT. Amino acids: CASSYGGPGTEAFF.

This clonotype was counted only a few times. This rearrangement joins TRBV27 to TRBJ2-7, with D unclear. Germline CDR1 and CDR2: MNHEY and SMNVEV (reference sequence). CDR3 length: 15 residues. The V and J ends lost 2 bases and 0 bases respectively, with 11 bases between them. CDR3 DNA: TGTGCCAGCAGTTTAAAGTCCCAATACTCCTACGAGCAGTACTTC. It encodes CASSLKSQYSYEQYF.

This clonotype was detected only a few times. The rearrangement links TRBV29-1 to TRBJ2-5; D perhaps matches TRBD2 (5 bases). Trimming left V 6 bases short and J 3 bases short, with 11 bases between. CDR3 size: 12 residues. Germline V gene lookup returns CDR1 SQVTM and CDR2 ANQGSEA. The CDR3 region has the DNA TGCAGCGTAGGACTCGCCAAAGAGACCCAGTACTTC. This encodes CSVGLAKETQYF.

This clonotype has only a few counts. Here the CDR3 reads CSVGRLAGGYEQYF. Written as DNA, the CDR3 is TGCAGCGTGGGAAGACTAGCGGGAGGGTACGAGCAGTACTTC. The V and J genes are TRBV29-1 and TRBJ2-7, with 14 nucleotides matching TRBD2. Looked up from germline, CDR1 is SQVTM and CDR2 is ANQGSEA. The trim removed 6 bases at V and 4 bases at J, leaving 5 bases unmatched. This CDR3 has 14 residues.

CDR3 DNA sequence: TGTGCCAGCAGCGCGGGACAGGGGTTCTATCAGCCCCAGCATTTT. Translated, it gives CASSAGQGFYQPQHF. The J gene is TRBJ1-5, the V gene TRBV2; 10 bases agree with TRBD1. CDR1 is SNHLY and CDR2 is FYNNEI in the germline V gene. The CDR3 length is 15 residues. Trimming cost V 6 bases and J 5 bases; bases outside gene matches: 7.

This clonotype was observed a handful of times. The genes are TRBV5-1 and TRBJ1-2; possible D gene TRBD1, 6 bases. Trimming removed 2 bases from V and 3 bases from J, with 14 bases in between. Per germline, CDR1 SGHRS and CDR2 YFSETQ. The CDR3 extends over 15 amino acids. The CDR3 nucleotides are TGCGCCAGCAGCTTTGTCAGGGGCGGAGACTATGGCTACACCTTC. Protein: CASSFVRGGDYGYTF. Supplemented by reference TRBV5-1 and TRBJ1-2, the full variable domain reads KAGVTQTPRYLIKTRGQQVTLSCSPISGHRSVSWYQQTPGQGLQFLFEYFSETQRNKGNFPGRFSGRQFSNSRSEMNVSTLELGDSALYLCASSFVRGGDYGYTFGSGTRLTVV.

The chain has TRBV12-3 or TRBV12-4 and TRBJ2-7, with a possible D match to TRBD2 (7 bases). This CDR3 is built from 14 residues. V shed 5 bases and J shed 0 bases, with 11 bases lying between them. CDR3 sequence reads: CASSPRGGSYEQYF. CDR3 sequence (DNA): TGTGCCAGCAGTCCTAGGGGGGGCTCCTACGAGCAGTACTTC.

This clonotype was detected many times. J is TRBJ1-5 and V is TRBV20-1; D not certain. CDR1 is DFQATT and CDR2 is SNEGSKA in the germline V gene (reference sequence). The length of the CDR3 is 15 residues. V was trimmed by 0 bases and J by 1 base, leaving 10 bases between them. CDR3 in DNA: TGCAGTGCTAGAGATATCTTGGGGAGCAATCAGCCCCAGCATTTT. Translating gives CSARDILGSNQPQHF.

The CDR3 sequence is CSVVLAGPGSPLHF. CDR3 sequence (DNA): TGCAGCGTTGTCCTGGCAGGGCCAGGGTCACCCCTCCACTTT. The chain combines TRBV29-1 with TRBJ1-6, with D possibly matching TRBD1 (5 bases). Germline V CDR1 and CDR2: SQVTM, ANQGSEA. Trimming took 4 bases from V and 10 from J, leaving 17 bases between them. The length of the CDR3 is 14 residues.

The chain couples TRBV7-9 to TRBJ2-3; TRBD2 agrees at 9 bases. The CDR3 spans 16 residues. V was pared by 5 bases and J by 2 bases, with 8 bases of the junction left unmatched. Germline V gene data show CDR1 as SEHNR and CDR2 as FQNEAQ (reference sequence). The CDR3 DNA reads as TGTGCCAGCAGCCACTCGACTAGCGGCTACACAGATACGCAGTATTTT. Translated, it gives CASSHSTSGYTDTQYF.